This entry lists 16 T cell receptor beta chains sequenced from one sample in a study of identifying expanded T cells in peripheral blood. Method: immunoSEQ multiplex PCR; TCRdb's copy keeps in-frame clones and lacks some. Found here are tens of thousands of clones, under 85% of them singletons; the top ten hold roughly 19%. Sequenced material: blood. These receptors all come from a person aged 18 to 70 in good health.

The chain joins TRBV4-3 to TRBJ1-1; tentatively, D is TRBD1 (5 bases). This CDR3 has 13 amino acids. The germline V and J ends were trimmed by 1 base and 6 bases, with 9 bases remaining between them. Germline V lookup: CDR1 LGHNA, CDR2 YSLEER. The CDR3 loop reads CASSQAGRPEAFF. The CDR3 region has the DNA TGCGCCAGCAGCCAAGCAGGGAGGCCTGAAGCTTTCTTT.

This clone was picked up one time. This chain's CDR3 is CASSLVGTAINYGYTF. CDR3 bases: TGTGCCAGCAGCTTGGTCGGGACAGCCATTAACTATGGCTACACCTTC. This chain joins TRBV5-4 and TRBJ1-2; 7 bases agree with TRBD1. CDR3 length equals 16 residues. CDR1 is SGHNT, CDR2 YYREEE, per germline (reference sequence). The V gene end was trimmed by 0 bases and the J gene end by 1 base; junction bases not matched to a gene: 6.

CDR3 nucleotide sequence: TGCGCCAGCAGTTTCCGGGGGGACGGTGGAGAAAAACTGTTTTTT. This codes for CASSFRGDGGEKLFF. The chain joins TRBV5-1 to TRBJ1-4; D is perhaps TRBD1 (5 bases). This CDR3 is built from 15 residues. V was pared by 5 bases and J by 8 bases, with 19 bases between. Looked up from germline, CDR1 is SGHRS and CDR2 is YFSETQ.

This clone was observed a few times. This rearrangement joins TRBV5-8 to TRBJ1-4, with a weak D call TRBD1 (5 bases). Trimming took off 3 bases at V and 4 bases at J, with 13 bases between the two ends. There are 15 residues in the CDR3. Germline CDR1 SGHTS, CDR2 YDEGEE. The CDR3 DNA sequence: TGTGCCAGCAGCTGGGGGGGACGGATTAATGAAAAACTGTTTTTT. It encodes CASSWGGRINEKLFF.

This chain joins TRBV6-5 and TRBJ1-4, with TRBD1 identical over 7 bases. Germline V gene lookup returns CDR1 MNHEY and CDR2 SVGAGI. The CDR3 runs to 16 residues. With V trimmed by 2 bases and J by 7 bases, 10 bases remained unmatched. This CDR3 reads CASSYTAGTAIEKLFF. CDR3 nucleotides: TGTGCCAGCAGTTACACCGCCGGGACAGCCATTGAAAAACTGTTTTTT.

This clone appeared once. J is TRBJ2-3 and V is TRBV7-8, with no clear D. The CDR3 contains 13 residues. V dropped 5 bases and J dropped 4 bases, with 10 bases sitting between them. Looked up from germline, CDR1 is SGHVS and CDR2 is FQNEAQ. In nucleotides, the CDR3 is TGTGCCAGCAGCCACGAGTACTCAGATACGCAGTATTTT. Protein sequence: CASSHEYSDTQYF. Using reference TRBV7-8 and TRBJ2-3 for the parts outside the CDR3, the full variable domain is GAGVSQSPRYKVAKRGQDVALRCDPISGHVSLFWYQQALGQGPEFLTYFQNEAQLDKSGLPSDRFFAERPEGSVSTLKIQRTQQEDSAVYLCASSHEYSDTQYFGPGTRLTVL.

In this sample, this clone turned up once. The chain has TRBV7-6 and TRBJ1-1, with D hard to call. V lost 4 bases to trimming and J lost 12 bases, with 12 bases between them. CDR3 length: 11 amino acids. The germline gives CDR1 SGHVS, CDR2 FNYEAQ. CDR3 amino acids: CASSYQQVTFF. The DNA for the CDR3 is TGTGCCAGCAGCTACCAGCAGGTAACTTTCTTT.

The chain carries TRBV7-7 and TRBJ2-5; 9 bases align to TRBD1. CDR3 length equals 14 residues. V lost 4 bases to trimming and J lost 6 bases; unmatched junction nucleotides: 6. Germline CDR1 SSHAT, CDR2 FNYEAQ (reference sequence). This chain's CDR3 is CASSSRQGEQTQYF. The CDR3 DNA is TGTGCCAGCAGCTCTCGACAGGGGGAACAGACCCAGTACTTC.

There are a few counts of this clone. J is TRBJ1-2 and V is TRBV27; D unresolved. The V end was cut by 5 bases, the J end by 4 bases, with 17 bases between. This CDR3 is 15 amino acids long. The germline V gene encodes CDR1 MNHEY and CDR2 SMNVEV (reference sequence). CDR3 in DNA: TGTGCCAGCAGTACGAATGGACGGCTGGGCTATGGCTACACCTTC. Encoded protein: CASSTNGRLGYGYTF.

The rearrangement links TRBV5-1 to TRBJ1-1; 7 bases agree with TRBD1. CDR3 length: 14 residues. Germline V CDR1 and CDR2: SGHRS, YFSETQ. With 3 bases clipped from V and 1 base from J, the junction kept 3 bases outside the gene matches. As DNA, the CDR3 is TGCGCCAGCAGCTGGAGACAGGGGAACACTGAAGCTTTCTTT. It encodes CASSWRQGNTEAFF.

The rearrangement uses TRBV5-8 and TRBJ2-4; possible D gene TRBD1, 6 bases. V was trimmed by 0 bases and J by 6 bases, leaving 13 bases between them. Germline values: CDR1 SGHTS, CDR2 YDEGEE. The length of the CDR3 is 15 residues. The CDR3 bases are TGTGCCAGCAGCTTGGGAGGTCAGGGGCGAAACATTCAGTACTTC. Translating it yields CASSLGGQGRNIQYF.

The chain recombines TRBV7-9 with TRBJ1-1; no definite D call. The CDR3 is made up of 13 amino acids. Germline V gene data show CDR1 as SEHNR and CDR2 as FQNEAQ (reference sequence). V lost 6 bases and J lost 4, with 12 bases in between. The CDR3 reads CASSADWGTEAFF. The CDR3 DNA reads TGTGCCAGCAGTGCCGACTGGGGCACTGAAGCTTTCTTT.

This clone was recorded only once. The chain recombines TRBV5-1 with TRBJ1-1; TRBD1 matches at 7 bases. The CDR3 sequence is 14 residues long. Germline V gene sequence: CDR1 SGHRS, CDR2 YFSETQ. The trim removed 4 bases at V and 3 bases at J, leaving 6 bases unmatched. CDR3 nucleotides: TGCGCCAGCAGCCACCTAGACAGGGACACTGAAGCTTTCTTT. As protein: CASSHLDRDTEAFF.

The chain joins TRBV5-4 to TRBJ2-3, with 9 bases aligning to TRBD2. Germline V gene sequence: CDR1 SGHNT, CDR2 YYREEE (reference sequence). This CDR3 has 15 residues. V was clipped by 0 bases and J by 6 bases; unmatched bases: 5. CDR3 sequence: CASSLAAGGRDTQYF. CDR3 sequence (DNA): TGTGCCAGCAGCTTGGCGGCGGGGGGGCGGGATACGCAGTATTTT.

The chain employs TRBV5-6 and TRBJ2-7; no clear D. The CDR3 consists of 12 residues. The V and J ends lost 1 base and 3 bases respectively, with 5 bases between them. CDR1 and CDR2 (germline): SGHDT, YYEEEE. The CDR3 region is CASSLIVYEQYV. The CDR3 DNA is TGTGCCAGCAGCTTGATCGTCTACGAGCAGTACGTC.

The rearrangement joins TRBV5-1 to TRBJ2-1; D is uncertain. The CDR3 is 12 residues long. Germline V gives CDR1 SGHRS, CDR2 YFSETQ. V was shortened by 2 bases and J by 7 bases, with 7 bases between the two germline ends. CDR3 region: CASSLGPNEQFF. The CDR3 DNA reads TGCGCCAGCAGCTTAGGGCCAAATGAGCAGTTCTTC.